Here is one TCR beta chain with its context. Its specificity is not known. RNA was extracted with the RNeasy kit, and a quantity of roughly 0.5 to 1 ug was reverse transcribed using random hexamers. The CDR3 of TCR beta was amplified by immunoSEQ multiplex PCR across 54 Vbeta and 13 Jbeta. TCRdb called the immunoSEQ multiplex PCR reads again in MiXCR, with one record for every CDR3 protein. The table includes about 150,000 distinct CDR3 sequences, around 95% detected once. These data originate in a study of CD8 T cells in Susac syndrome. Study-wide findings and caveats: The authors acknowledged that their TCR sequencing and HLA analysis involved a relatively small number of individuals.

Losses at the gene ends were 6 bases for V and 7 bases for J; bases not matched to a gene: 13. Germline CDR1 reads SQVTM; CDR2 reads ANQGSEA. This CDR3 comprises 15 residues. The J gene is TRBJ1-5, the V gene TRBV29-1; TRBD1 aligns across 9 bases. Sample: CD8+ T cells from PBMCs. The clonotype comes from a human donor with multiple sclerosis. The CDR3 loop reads CSVEIPGQGNQPQHF. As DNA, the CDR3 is TGCAGCGTCGAAATACCGGGACAGGGAAACCAGCCCCAGCATTTT.